These T cell receptor beta chains were read from a single sample in a study of shared clonotypes between healthy human individuals. Produced via immunoSEQ multiplex PCR; TCRdb's table is partial and in-frame only. The data hold about 1 million clones, with roughly 80% observed a single time. Sequencing input: memory CD4+ T cells sorted from blood. The receptors here all came from a man younger than 35 in good health. The conserved cysteine and the conserved F or W are not part of the CDR3 here. Clone size is stated in some rows and not others, as once, few, many or a class when expanded.

J gene: TRBJ1-1
clone size: -
V gene: TRBV19
CDR3 protein: ASSPFSWGSGTEAF

J gene: TRBJ2-7
clone size: few
V gene: TRBV5-1
CDR3 protein: ASSSGSSYEQY

J gene: TRBJ2-2
clone size: -
V gene: TRBV13
CDR3 protein: ASSPGLNTGELF

J gene: TRBJ2-3
clone size: -
V gene: TRBV10-3
CDR3 protein: AISVRGPTDTQY

J gene: TRBJ1-6
clone size: few
V gene: TRBV4-2
CDR3 protein: ASSQGDSSNSPLH

J gene: TRBJ2-3
clone size: -
V gene: TRBV4-1
CDR3 protein: ASSQERDRHRTDTQY

J gene: TRBJ2-7
clone size: -
V gene: TRBV5-4
CDR3 protein: ASSSGTVGFSEQY

J gene: TRBJ2-5
clone size: -
V gene: TRBV5-1
CDR3 protein: ASSPSTSGYETQY

J gene: TRBJ1-4
clone size: -
V gene: TRBV2
CDR3 protein: ASSAQGTNEKLF

J gene: TRBJ1-5
clone size: -
V gene: TRBV18
CDR3 protein: ASSPGVDEPQH

J gene: TRBJ1-1
clone size: -
V gene: TRBV7-9
CDR3 protein: ASSLVPVNTEAF

J gene: TRBJ2-3
clone size: -
V gene: TRBV7-2
CDR3 protein: ASSLADRPVSTDTQY

J gene: TRBJ1-4
clone size: -
V gene: TRBV5-1
CDR3 protein: ASSSERGGDWEKLF

J gene: TRBJ1-2
clone size: -
V gene: TRBV7-6
CDR3 protein: ASSPQEGGYT

J gene: TRBJ2-1
clone size: -
V gene: TRBV11-3
CDR3 protein: ASSLASPSGANEQF

J gene: TRBJ1-6
clone size: -
V gene: TRBV27
CDR3 protein: ASSRRQGFSDNSPLH

J gene: TRBJ1-2
clone size: -
V gene: TRBV29-1
CDR3 protein: SVERQVNYGYT

J gene: TRBJ2-3
clone size: -
V gene: TRBV13
CDR3 protein: ASSVGQGKSDTQY

J gene: TRBJ1-4
clone size: -
V gene: TRBV29-1
CDR3 protein: SVRQDFNEKLF

J gene: TRBJ2-7
clone size: -
V gene: TRBV11-2
CDR3 protein: ASSARGVEQY

J gene: TRBJ2-7
clone size: -
V gene: TRBV6-5
CDR3 protein: ASSYRAGRSYEQY

J gene: TRBJ1-6
clone size: -
V gene: TRBV10-2
CDR3 protein: ASSRASSPLH

J gene: TRBJ2-2
clone size: -
V gene: TRBV2
CDR3 protein: ASSLVKAGELF

J gene: TRBJ2-3
clone size: -
V gene: TRBV25-1
CDR3 protein: ASSDLSYSGGTDTQY

J gene: TRBJ1-1
clone size: -
V gene: TRBV6-5
CDR3 protein: ASRRDRGLGEAF

J gene: TRBJ2-2
clone size: -
V gene: TRBV11-3
CDR3 protein: ASSLGKSSGELF

J gene: TRBJ1-2
clone size: -
V gene: TRBV4-2
CDR3 protein: ASSQGADYGYT

J gene: TRBJ2-4
clone size: -
V gene: TRBV5-4
CDR3 protein: ASSFGPLQY

J gene: TRBJ1-2
clone size: -
V gene: TRBV11-2
CDR3 protein: ASSLDTYPNYGYT

J gene: TRBJ2-5
clone size: -
V gene: TRBV27
CDR3 protein: ASSFAGTQY

J gene: TRBJ2-2
clone size: -
V gene: TRBV15
CDR3 protein: ATSRDGTPNTGELF

J gene: TRBJ2-2
clone size: -
V gene: TRBV10-3
CDR3 protein: AINGGALNGELF

J gene: TRBJ2-1
clone size: -
V gene: TRBV6-1
CDR3 protein: ASSPTGIHEQF

J gene: TRBJ2-7
clone size: once
V gene: TRBV6-1
CDR3 protein: ASSPPAPSYEQY

J gene: TRBJ2-3
clone size: few
V gene: TRBV7-9
CDR3 protein: ASITGSFRGPTDTQY

J gene: TRBJ2-3
clone size: -
V gene: TRBV30
CDR3 protein: AWNPRNPSTDTQY

J gene: TRBJ2-3
clone size: once
V gene: TRBV11-3
CDR3 protein: ASSRRRGITDTQY

J gene: TRBJ1-1
clone size: -
V gene: TRBV5-1
CDR3 protein: ASSLAGMTEAF

J gene: TRBJ1-1
clone size: -
V gene: TRBV19
CDR3 protein: ASSVTGLNTEAF

J gene: TRBJ1-5
clone size: few
V gene: TRBV5-6
CDR3 protein: ASSFSENTKGNQPQH

J gene: TRBJ2-3
clone size: -
V gene: TRBV29-1
CDR3 protein: SVEGITDTQY

J gene: TRBJ2-7
clone size: -
V gene: TRBV5-5
CDR3 protein: ASSTMPASEQY

J gene: TRBJ1-4
clone size: once
V gene: TRBV6-9
CDR3 protein: ASRGARQGNEKLF

J gene: TRBJ1-6
clone size: -
V gene: TRBV4-1
CDR3 protein: ASSQDNPGGESPLH

J gene: TRBJ1-3
clone size: few
V gene: TRBV2
CDR3 protein: ASSENIRSGNTIY

J gene: TRBJ2-1
clone size: -
V gene: TRBV10-1
CDR3 protein: ASSRTSGSKDEQF

J gene: TRBJ2-5
clone size: -
V gene: TRBV28
CDR3 protein: ASSDRIETQY

J gene: TRBJ2-7
clone size: -
V gene: TRBV19
CDR3 protein: ASSAAGSSYEQY